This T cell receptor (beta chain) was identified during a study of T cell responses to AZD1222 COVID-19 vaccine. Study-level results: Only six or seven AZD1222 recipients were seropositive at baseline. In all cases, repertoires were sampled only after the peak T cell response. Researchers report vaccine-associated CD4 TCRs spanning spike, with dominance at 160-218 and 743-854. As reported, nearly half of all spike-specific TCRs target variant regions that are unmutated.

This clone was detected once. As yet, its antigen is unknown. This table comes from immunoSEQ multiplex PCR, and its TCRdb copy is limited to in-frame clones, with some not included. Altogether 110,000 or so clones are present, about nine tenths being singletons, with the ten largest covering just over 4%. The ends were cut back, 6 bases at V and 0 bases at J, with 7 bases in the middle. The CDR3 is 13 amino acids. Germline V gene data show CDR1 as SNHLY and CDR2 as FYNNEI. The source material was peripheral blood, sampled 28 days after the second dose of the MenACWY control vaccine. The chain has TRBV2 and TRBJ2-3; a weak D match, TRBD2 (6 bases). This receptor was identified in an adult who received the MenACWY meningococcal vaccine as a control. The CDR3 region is CASRGTSTDTQYF. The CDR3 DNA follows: TGTGCCAGCAGAGGGACTAGCACAGATACGCAGTATTTT.